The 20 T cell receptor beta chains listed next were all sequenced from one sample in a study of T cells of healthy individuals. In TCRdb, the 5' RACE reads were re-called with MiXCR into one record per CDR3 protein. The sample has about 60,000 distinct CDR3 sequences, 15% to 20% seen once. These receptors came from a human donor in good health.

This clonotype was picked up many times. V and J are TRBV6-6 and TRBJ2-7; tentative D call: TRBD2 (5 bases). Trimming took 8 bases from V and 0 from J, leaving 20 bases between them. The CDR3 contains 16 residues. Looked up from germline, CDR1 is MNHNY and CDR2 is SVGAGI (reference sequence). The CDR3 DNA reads TGTGCCAGCCAATACAACCGGGAAACAGCCTCCTACGAGCAGTACTTC. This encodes CASQYNRETASYEQYF.

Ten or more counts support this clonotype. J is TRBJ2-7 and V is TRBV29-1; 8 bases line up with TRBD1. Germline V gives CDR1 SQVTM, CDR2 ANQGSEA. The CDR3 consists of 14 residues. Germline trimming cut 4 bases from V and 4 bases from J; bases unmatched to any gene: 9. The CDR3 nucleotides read TGCAGCGTTGGGGAGAGACAGGGGCAATACGAGCAGTACTTC. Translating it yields CSVGERQGQYEQYF.

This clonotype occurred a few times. The CDR3 reads CASSLEGFSNQPQHF. The CDR3 DNA reads as TGTGCCAGCAGTTTAGAAGGATTTAGCAATCAGCCCCAGCATTTT. V gene TRBV27 combines with J gene TRBJ1-5; D not certain. The ends were cut back, 2 bases at V and 0 bases at J, with 8 bases in the middle. The length of the CDR3 is 15 residues. Germline values: CDR1 MNHEY, CDR2 SMNVEV (reference sequence).

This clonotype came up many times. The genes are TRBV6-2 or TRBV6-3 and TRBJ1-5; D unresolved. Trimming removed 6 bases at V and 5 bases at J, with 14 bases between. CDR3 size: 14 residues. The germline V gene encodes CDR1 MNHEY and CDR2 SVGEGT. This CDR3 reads CASSPRRDDQPQHF. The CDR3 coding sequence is TGTGCCAGCAGCCCACGAAGAGACGATCAGCCCCAGCATTTT.

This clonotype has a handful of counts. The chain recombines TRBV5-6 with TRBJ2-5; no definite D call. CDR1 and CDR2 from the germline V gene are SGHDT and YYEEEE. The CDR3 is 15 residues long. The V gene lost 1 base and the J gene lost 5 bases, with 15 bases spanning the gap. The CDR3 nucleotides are TGTGCCAGCAGCTTGAGAGGCACAGCGTGGGAGACCCAGTACTTC. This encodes CASSLRGTAWETQYF.

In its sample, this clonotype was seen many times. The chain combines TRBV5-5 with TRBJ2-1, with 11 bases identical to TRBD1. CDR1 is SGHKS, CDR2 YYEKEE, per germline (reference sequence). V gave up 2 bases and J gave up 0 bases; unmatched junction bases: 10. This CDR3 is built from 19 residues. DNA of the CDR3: TGTGCCAGCAGCTTAGGGGGGACAGGGGGGATTTACTCCTACAATGAGCAGTTCTTC. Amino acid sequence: CASSLGGTGGIYSYNEQFF.

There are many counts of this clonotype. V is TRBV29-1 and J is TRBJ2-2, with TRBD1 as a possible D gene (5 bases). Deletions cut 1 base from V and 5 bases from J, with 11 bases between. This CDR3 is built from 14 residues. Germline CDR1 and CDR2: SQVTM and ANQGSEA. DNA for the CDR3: TGCAGCGTTGAAGTGGGGCTTCGGACCGGGGAGCTGTTTTTT. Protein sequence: CSVEVGLRTGELFF.

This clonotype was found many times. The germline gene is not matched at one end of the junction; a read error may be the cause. CDR3: CASSYADSEEIQYF. The CDR3 nucleotides are TGTGCCAGCAGTTACGCAGACTCCGAAGAGATCCAGTACTTC. The V and J genes are TRBV6-2 or TRBV6-3 and TRBJ2-5, with D hard to call. CDR3 size: 14 residues. The germline CDR1 and CDR2 sequences are MNHEY and SVGEGT.

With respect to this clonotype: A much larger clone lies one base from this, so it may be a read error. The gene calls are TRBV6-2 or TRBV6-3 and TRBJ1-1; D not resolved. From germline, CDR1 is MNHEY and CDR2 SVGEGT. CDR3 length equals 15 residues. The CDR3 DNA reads TGTGCCAGCAGTAAATATACGGGCCAAAGGGCAGAAGCTTTATTT. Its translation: CASSKYTGQRAEALF.

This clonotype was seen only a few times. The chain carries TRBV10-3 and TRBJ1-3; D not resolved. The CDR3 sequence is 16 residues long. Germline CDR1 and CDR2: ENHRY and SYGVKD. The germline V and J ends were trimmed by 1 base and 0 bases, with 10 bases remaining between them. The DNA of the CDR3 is TGTGCCATCAGTGAGTACGGGATCTACTCTGGAAACACCATATATTTT. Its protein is CAISEYGIYSGNTIYF.

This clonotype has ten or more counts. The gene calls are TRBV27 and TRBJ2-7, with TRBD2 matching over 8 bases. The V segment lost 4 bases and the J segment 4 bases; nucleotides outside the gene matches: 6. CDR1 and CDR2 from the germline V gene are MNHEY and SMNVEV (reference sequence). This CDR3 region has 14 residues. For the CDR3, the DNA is TGTGCCAGCAGTTCCAGCGGGAGTCTGTACGAGCAGTACTTC. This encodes CASSSSGSLYEQYF.

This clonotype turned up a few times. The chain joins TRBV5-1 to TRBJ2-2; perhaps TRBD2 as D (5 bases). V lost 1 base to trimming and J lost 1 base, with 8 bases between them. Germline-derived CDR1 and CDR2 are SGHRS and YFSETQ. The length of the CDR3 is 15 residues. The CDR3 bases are TGCGCCAGCAGCTTGCGGCGGGTGAACACCGGGGAGCTGTTTTTT. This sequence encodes CASSLRRVNTGELFF.

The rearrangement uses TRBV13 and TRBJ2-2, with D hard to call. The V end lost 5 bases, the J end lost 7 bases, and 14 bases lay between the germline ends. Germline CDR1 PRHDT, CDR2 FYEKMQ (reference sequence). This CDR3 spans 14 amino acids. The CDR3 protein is CASSPPQLGGELFF. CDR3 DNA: TGTGCCAGCAGCCCACCCCAGTTGGGCGGGGAGCTGTTTTTT. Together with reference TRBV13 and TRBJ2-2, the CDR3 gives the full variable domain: AAGVIQSPRHLIKEKRETATLKCYPIPRHDTVYWYQQGPGQDPQFLISFYEKMQSDKGSIPDRFSAQQFSDYHSELNMSSLELGDSALYFCASSPPQLGGELFFGEGSRLTVL.

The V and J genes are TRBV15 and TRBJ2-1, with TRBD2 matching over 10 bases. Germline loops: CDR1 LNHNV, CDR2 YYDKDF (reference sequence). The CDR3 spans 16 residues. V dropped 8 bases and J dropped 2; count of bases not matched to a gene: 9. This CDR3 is CATSARAGGAYNEQFF. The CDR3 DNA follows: TGTGCCACCTCCGCAAGAGCGGGGGGGGCCTACAATGAGCAGTTCTTC.

Here the CDR3 reads CASSHRVVSYEQYF. The CDR3 DNA reads as TGTGCCAGCAGCCACAGGGTAGTTAGCTACGAGCAGTACTTC. The chain uses TRBV3-1 and TRBJ2-7, with D perhaps TRBD1 (5 bases). Germline lookup yields CDR1 LGHDT and CDR2 YNNKEL (reference sequence). The CDR3 totals 14 residues. The V end was cut by 3 bases, the J end by 3 bases, with 12 bases between.

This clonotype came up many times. The CDR3 reads CASDTPTVTNQPQHF. In nucleotides, the CDR3 is TGTGCCAGCGACACCCCCACGGTCACGAATCAGCCCCAGCATTTT. The chain carries TRBV12-3 or TRBV12-4 and TRBJ1-5; D is unresolved. The CDR3 is made up of 15 amino acids. With 8 bases removed from V and 4 bases from J, the gap between germline ends came to 18 bases.

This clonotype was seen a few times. CDR3 sequence reads: CASSLDRRNSRFF. The DNA of the CDR3 is TGTGCCAGCAGTTTAGACAGGCGTAATTCCCGGTTCTTC. The chain uses TRBV28 and TRBJ2-1; the D gene is possibly TRBD1 (6 bases). V was pared by 2 bases and J by 15 bases, with 17 bases between. The V gene's germline CDR1 is MDHEN and CDR2 SYDVKM. The CDR3 is made up of 13 amino acids.

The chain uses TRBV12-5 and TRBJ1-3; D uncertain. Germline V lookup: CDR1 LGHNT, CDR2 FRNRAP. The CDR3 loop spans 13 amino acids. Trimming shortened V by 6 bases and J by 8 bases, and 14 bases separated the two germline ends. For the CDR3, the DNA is TGTGCTAGTGGCGCAAGGGCGGCTGACACCATATATTTT. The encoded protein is CASGARAADTIYF. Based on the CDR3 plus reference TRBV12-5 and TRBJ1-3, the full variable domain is DARVTQTPRHKVTEMGQEVTMRCQPILGHNTVFWYRQTMMQGLELLAYFRNRAPLDDSGMPKDRFSAEMPDATLATLKIQPSEPRDSAVYFCASGARAADTIYFGEGSWLTVV.

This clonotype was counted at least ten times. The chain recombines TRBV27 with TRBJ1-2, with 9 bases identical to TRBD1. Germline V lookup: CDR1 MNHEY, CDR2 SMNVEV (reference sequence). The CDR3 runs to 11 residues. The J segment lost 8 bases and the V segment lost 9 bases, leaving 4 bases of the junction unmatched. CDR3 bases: TGTGCCAGTTGGACAGGGGAAGGCTACACCTTC. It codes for CASWTGEGYTF.

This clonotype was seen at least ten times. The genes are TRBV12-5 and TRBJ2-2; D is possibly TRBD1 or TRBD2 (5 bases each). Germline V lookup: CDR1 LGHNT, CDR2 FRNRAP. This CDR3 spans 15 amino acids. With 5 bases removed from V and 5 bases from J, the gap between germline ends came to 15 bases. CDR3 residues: CASGPRKGETGELFF. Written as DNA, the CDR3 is TGTGCTAGTGGTCCTCGGAAAGGGGAGACCGGGGAGCTGTTTTTT.